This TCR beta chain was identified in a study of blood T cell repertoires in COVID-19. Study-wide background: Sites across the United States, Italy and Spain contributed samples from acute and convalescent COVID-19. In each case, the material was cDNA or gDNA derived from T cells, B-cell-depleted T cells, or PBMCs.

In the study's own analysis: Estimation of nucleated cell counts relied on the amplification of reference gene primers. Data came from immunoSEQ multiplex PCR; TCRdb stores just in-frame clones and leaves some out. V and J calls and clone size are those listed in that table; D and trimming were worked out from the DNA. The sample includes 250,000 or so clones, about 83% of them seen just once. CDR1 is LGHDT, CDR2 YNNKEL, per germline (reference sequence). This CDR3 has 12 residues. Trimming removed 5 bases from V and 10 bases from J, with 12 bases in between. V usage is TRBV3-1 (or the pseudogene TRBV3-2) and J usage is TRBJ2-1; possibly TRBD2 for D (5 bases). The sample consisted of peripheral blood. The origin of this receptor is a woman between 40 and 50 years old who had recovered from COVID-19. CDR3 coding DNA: TGTGCCAGCAGCGACCCGCCGGGAGAGCAGTTCTTC. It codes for CASSDPPGEQFF.